This T cell receptor beta chain is from a study of breast tumors, draining lymph nodes, adjacent tissues (dated by TCRdb to 2016 to 2017). At the level of the whole study: TCR beta repertoires were compared across tumor, adjacent nontumor tissue and axillary lymph nodes obtained from breast cancer patients. In human breast cancer, the study set out to evaluate how tumor, surrounding tissue and draining lymph node repertoires relate to one another and whether T cells may move between these sites. Here is what the overall study found, with its caveats: Rather than being directly demonstrated, the conclusion that tumor T cells originate in lymph nodes was presented as consistent with a hypothesis. The similarity between tumor and nontumor tissue repertoires was significantly greater in luminal-like breast cancer than in basal-like breast cancer. A scenario in which most tumor T cells derive from the lymph node and then expand within tumor tissue was judged to be consistent with the data. Tumor T-cell repertoires showed less diversity than lymph node repertoires and more diversity than nontumor tissue repertoires, and tumor T-cell repertoires showed preferential V and J gene usage.

As to this clonotype: It has no known antigen specificity. A clone one base away is much larger, so this may be a read error.

Instrument used: Illumina HiSeq 2000. TCR beta chain libraries were generated through multiplex PCR amplification. The amplified TCR beta chain products were analyzed by high-throughput sequencing. TCRdb trimmed the raw reads at Q25, called clones with MiXCR and kept productive beta chains. Identical CDR3 proteins give one entry, which carries the most common genes and DNA. In all, the sample holds approximately 130,000 distinct CDR3 sequences, and around 21% of those were seen once. The top ten hold about 2.2% of the sample. Lymph node samples were obtained from the axillary draining lymph nodes of breast cancer patients. Sequenced sample: axillary lymph node tissue. This TCR was sampled from a female donor with breast cancer. Some clones in this sample may be carry-over from other donors' samples.

The DNA sequence follows: TGCAGTGCAGGGGGCGGGCCGAACACAGATACGCAGTATTTT. It translates to CSAGGGPNTDTQYF. The chain joins TRBV20-1 to TRBJ2-3; TRBD1 lines up with 7 middle nucleotides. V is trimmed back by 6 bases and J by 2 bases, and the junction contains 8 bases that no gene match accounts for. The CDR3 contains 14 residues, cysteine and phenylalanine counted. The CDR3 DNA has 42 bases and is translated from base 1. The germline V gene (reference sequence) supplies CDR1 DFQATT and CDR2 SNEGSKA.